Detailed here is one T cell receptor (beta chain). The antigen is undetermined. Autoimmune disease history or systemic immunosuppression excluded patients. The V end was cut by 8 bases, the J end by 6 bases, with 10 bases between. Germline V gene sequence: CDR1 MNHNS, CDR2 SASEGT. This CDR3 spans 12 amino acids. This sample is drawn from a study of OX40 agonist ivuxolimab in advanced cancers. Broader study findings: Within 6 weeks, CD4+ and CD8+ blood T cells expanded clonally at 0.1 to 3.0 mg/kg. The study found that CD8+ T cells averaged more expanded clones than CD4+.

The protocol was immunoSEQ multiplex PCR, while the TCRdb copy is restricted to in-frame clones and leaves out a portion. The sample has roughly 70,000 clones; 80% to 95% are singletons. The receptor's source is an adult with an advanced solid tumor such as melanoma, head and neck, liver or kidney cancer. The rearrangement links TRBV6-1 to TRBJ2-2; D uncertain. The sequenced sample was CD4+ or CD8+ T cells sorted from blood, obtained in a trial of the OX40 agonist ivuxolimab. CDR3 coding DNA: TGTGCCAGCGAATTAGGTTCCGGGGAGCTGTTTTTT. It is translated as CASELGSGELFF.